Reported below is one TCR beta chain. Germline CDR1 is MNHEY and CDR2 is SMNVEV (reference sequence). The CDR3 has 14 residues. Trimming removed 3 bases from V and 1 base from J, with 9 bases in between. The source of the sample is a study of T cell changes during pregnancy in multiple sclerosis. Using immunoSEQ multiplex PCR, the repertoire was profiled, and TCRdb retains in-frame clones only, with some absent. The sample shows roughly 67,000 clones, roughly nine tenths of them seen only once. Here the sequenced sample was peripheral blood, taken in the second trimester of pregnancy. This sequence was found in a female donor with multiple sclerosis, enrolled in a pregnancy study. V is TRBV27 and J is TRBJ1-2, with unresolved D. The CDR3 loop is CASSFFPGNYGYTF. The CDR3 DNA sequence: TGTGCCAGCAGTTTCTTCCCGGGTAACTATGGCTACACCTTC.